A selection of T cell receptor beta chains follows, all from one sample in a study of T cell responses to AZD1222 COVID-19 vaccine. The data were produced by immunoSEQ multiplex PCR, yet TCRdb's version contains in-frame clones alone and is incomplete. Here the sample spans around 99,000 clones, just over 90% being singletons. The sequences come from peripheral blood, collected 28 days after the second AZD1222 dose. These receptors came from an adult who received the AZD1222 COVID-19 vaccine. CDR3s include the opening cysteine and the closing phenylalanine or tryptophan. A D gene is named only where the DNA matches it firmly. A clone size is listed for some rows: how often the clone was seen (once, few, many), or a class if it is expanded.

TRBV6-5,NA,TRBJ1-1,NA,TGTGCCAGCAGAGCCTGGGGTGAAGCTTTCTTT,CASRAWGEAFF
TRBV5-4,NA,TRBJ2-2,NA,TGTGCCAGCAGCTTGGACACCGGGGAGCTGTTTTTT,CASSLDTGELFF
TRBV3-1/TRBV3-2,NA,TRBJ1-2,NA,TGTGCCAGCAGCCAAGGGACAGACTATGGCTACACCTTC,CASSQGTDYGYTF
TRBV5-6,once,TRBJ2-2,NA,TGTGCCAGCAGCGGGTCAGGGACCCTTACCGGGGAGCTGTTTTTT,CASSGSGTLTGELFF
TRBV2,NA,TRBJ1-3,NA,TGTGCCAGCAGGACGGGGGCAGGGCCGGGAAACACCATATATTTT,CASRTGAGPGNTIYF
TRBV27,NA,TRBJ1-2,TRBD1,TGTGCCAGCAGTCAAAAACAGGGGGCTAACTATGGCTACACCTTC,CASSQKQGANYGYTF
TRBV18,NA,TRBJ1-6,NA,TGTGCCAGCTTCAGGGACGGCGAGTCACCCCTCCACTTT,CASFRDGESPLHF
TRBV6-5,NA,TRBJ2-7,TRBD2,TGTGCCAGCACCCCCTTCGCTAGCGGATCCTACGAGCAGTACTTC,CASTPFASGSYEQYF
TRBV28,NA,TRBJ1-6,NA,TGTGCCAGCACCAACCCGAGGGCGCGGGATAATTCACCCCTCCACTTT,CASTNPRARDNSPLHF
TRBV7-6,NA,TRBJ2-7,TRBD1,TGTGCCAGCAGCTTAGCGCACAGGGGGCGAACTCCCTCCTACGAGCAGTACTTC,CASSLAHRGRTPSYEQYF
TRBV19,once,TRBJ2-7,TRBD1,TGTGCCAGTAGTATTGGCAACAGGGGTTATAAGTACGAGCAGTACTTC,CASSIGNRGYKYEQYF
TRBV6-5,NA,TRBJ1-1,TRBD1,TGTGCCAGCAACTCCGGGACAGGGGCTGAAGCTTTCTTT,CASNSGTGAEAFF
TRBV5-6,NA,TRBJ1-2,TRBD1,TGTGCCAGCAGCCCCGGACAGGGGCGGAGTGGCTACACCTTC,CASSPGQGRSGYTF
TRBV24-1,NA,TRBJ2-3,TRBD1,TGTGCCACCAGTGATTTGAAGGCAGGGGGTCTCGGCACAGATACGCAGTATTTT,CATSDLKAGGLGTDTQYF
TRBV6-5,medium-sized,TRBJ2-7,NA,TGTGCCAGCAGTCAGACCCACTCCTACGAGCAGTACTTC,CASSQTHSYEQYF
TRBV6-2/TRBV6-3,few,TRBJ2-1,NA,TGTGCCAGCAGTTACCCCAGCGGGTTTCGGAATGAGCAGTTCTTC,CASSYPSGFRNEQFF
TRBV5-1,NA,TRBJ1-6,TRBD1,TGCGCCAGCAGCCAGACAGGGCCCACAATTAATTCACCCCTCCACTTT,CASSQTGPTINSPLHF
TRBV7-2,NA,TRBJ2-1,TRBD1,TGTGCCAGCAGCTTAGAGACAGGGGGGAATGAGCAGTTCTTC,CASSLETGGNEQFF
TRBV6-1,few,TRBJ1-2,NA,TGTGCCAGCAGTGAAAGCCCGGGCAGGAGAGATGGCTACACCTTC,CASSESPGRRDGYTF
TRBV11-3,NA,TRBJ2-1,NA,TGTGCCAGCAGCTTAGGGGGAACCTACAATGAGCAGTTCTTC,CASSLGGTYNEQFF
TRBV19,NA,TRBJ2-7,NA,TGTGCCAGTAGTACCTCGATGGGAGGCGAGCAGTACTTC,CASSTSMGGEQYF
TRBV2,NA,TRBJ2-1,TRBD2,TGTGCCAGCAGTGGACTAGCGGGAGTGTCCTACAATGAGCAGTTCTTC,CASSGLAGVSYNEQFF
TRBV19,NA,TRBJ2-7,TRBD1,TGTGCCAGTAGTCCGGACAGGGGGACCTACGAGCAGTACTTC,CASSPDRGTYEQYF
TRBV6-5,NA,TRBJ2-3,NA,TGTGCCAGCAGTTACTCCGGACAAGTCACAGATACGCAGTATTTT,CASSYSGQVTDTQYF
TRBV27,few,TRBJ1-2,NA,TGTGCCAGCAGTTTTGCGGGGTTTCGGAGTGGCTACACCTTC,CASSFAGFRSGYTF
TRBV4-2,NA,TRBJ1-2,NA,TGTGCCAGCAGCCAAGCCCGGGACTACCGGAATGGCTACACCTTC,CASSQARDYRNGYTF
TRBV28,NA,TRBJ1-6,NA,TGTGCCAGCAGTTTCCCCTACTCCTATAATTCACCCCTCCACTTT,CASSFPYSYNSPLHF
TRBV2,few,TRBJ1-3,TRBD1,TGTGCCAGCGGGGGACAGACTGGAAACACCATATATTTT,CASGGQTGNTIYF
TRBV4-1,NA,TRBJ2-2,NA,TGCGCCAGCAGCCAAGAGAGGGCTCCGGTCGGCGGGGAGCTGTTTTTT,CASSQERAPVGGELFF
TRBV4-1,few,TRBJ2-7,TRBD1,TGCGCCAGCAGCCATTCCCGGGACAGGGAGCCCGAGCAGTACTTC,CASSHSRDREPEQYF
TRBV2,NA,TRBJ1-1,TRBD1,TGTGCCAGCAGCAAAAACAAGGTCCAGGGGGTCACTGAAGCTTTCTTT,CASSKNKVQGVTEAFF
TRBV30,NA,TRBJ1-1,NA,TGTGCCTGGAGTGTCGGAGGGTTGACTGAAGCTTTCTTT,CAWSVGGLTEAFF
TRBV4-1,NA,TRBJ2-1,TRBD2,TGCGCCAGCAGCCAAGTCGGCGGGGGGCCCCCGGGTGAGCAGTTCTTC,CASSQVGGGPPGEQFF
TRBV19,NA,TRBJ2-6,NA,TGTGCCAGTAGTATTGGGGCCGGGGCCAACGTCCTGACTTTC,CASSIGAGANVLTF
TRBV7-9,NA,TRBJ1-1,NA,TGTGCCAGCAGCTCGCCACTGAACACTGAAGCTTTCTTT,CASSSPLNTEAFF
TRBV5-1,NA,TRBJ1-5,TRBD1,TGCGCCAGCAGCGTTTGGGGGGGACAGAATCAGCCCCAGCATTTT,CASSVWGGQNQPQHF
TRBV5-1,NA,TRBJ2-2,NA,TGCGCCAGTTCCTATCGGGAGCCTACCGGGGAGCTGTTTTTT,CASSYREPTGELFF
TRBV7-2,NA,TRBJ1-1,NA,TGTGCCAGCAGCAGAGATGGGGGGCCCACTGAAGCTTTCTTT,CASSRDGGPTEAFF